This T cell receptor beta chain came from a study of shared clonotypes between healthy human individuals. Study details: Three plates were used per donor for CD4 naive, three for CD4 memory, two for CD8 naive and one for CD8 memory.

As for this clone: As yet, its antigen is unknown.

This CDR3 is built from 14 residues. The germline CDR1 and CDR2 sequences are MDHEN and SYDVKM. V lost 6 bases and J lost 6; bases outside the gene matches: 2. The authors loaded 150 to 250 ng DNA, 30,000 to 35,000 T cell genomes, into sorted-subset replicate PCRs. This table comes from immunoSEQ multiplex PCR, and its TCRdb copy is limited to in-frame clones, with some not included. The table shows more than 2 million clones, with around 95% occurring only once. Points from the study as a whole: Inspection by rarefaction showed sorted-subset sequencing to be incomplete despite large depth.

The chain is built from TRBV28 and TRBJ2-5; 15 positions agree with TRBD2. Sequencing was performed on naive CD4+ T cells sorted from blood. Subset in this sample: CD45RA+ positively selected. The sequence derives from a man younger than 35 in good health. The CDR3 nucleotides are TGTGCCAGCAGCGGACTAGCGGGGGGGCAGACCCAGTACTTC. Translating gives CASSGLAGGQTQYF. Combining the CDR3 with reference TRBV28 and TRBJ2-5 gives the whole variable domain DVKVTQSSRYLVKRTGEKVFLECVQDMDHENMFWYRQDPGLGLRLIYFSYDVKMKEKGDIPEGYSVSREKKERFSLILESASTNQTSMYLCASSGLAGGQTQYFGPGTRLLVL.